This T cell receptor (beta chain) was observed in a study of regulatory T cells in long-lasting Graves disease. The sample holds a few counts of this clonotype. Both iRepertoire HTBI primers and Arm-PCR of CDR3 regions were used to build the TCR beta libraries. TCRdb analysed the multiplex PCR reads with MiXCR anew, one entry per CDR3 protein. Among about 620,000 distinct CDR3 sequences listed, roughly 15% were seen once. Germline lookup yields CDR1 SGHAT and CDR2 FQNNGV. This CDR3 comprises 15 residues. Trimming at V came to 4 bases and at J to 6 bases, leaving 4 bases not matched to a gene. This sample's time point: newly diagnosed GD, antithyroid drugs for less than 3 months. Extracted RNA from PBMCs served as the source of the TCR library. These data were likewise used in another study, on T cells in Graves' hyperthyroidism and ophthalmopathy.

The rearrangement joins TRBV11-2 to TRBJ1-6; the match to TRBD1 covers 9 bases. The specimen comprised peripheral blood mononuclear cells (PBMCs), sampled at new diagnosis, from a patient treated with antithyroid drugs. This TCR was recovered from a woman in her twenties or thirties with Graves disease. The DNA of the CDR3 is TGTGCCAGCAGCTCAATGACAGGGGGTAATTCACCCCTCCACTTT. It yields the protein CASSSMTGGNSPLHF.